This T cell receptor beta chain was identified during a study of CD8 T cells in Susac syndrome. Germline V CDR1 and CDR2: DFQATT, SNEGSKA (reference sequence). Trimming took 7 bases from V and 1 from J, leaving 9 bases between them. This CDR3 region has 12 residues. Relapsing-remitting disease, either stable or active, was present in the treatment-naive patients who were the multiple sclerosis controls. TEMRA cells were FACS-enriched, with CD8+ and CD4+ T cells isolated negatively. The RNA input was roughly 0.45 to 1 ug, and it was reverse transcribed with random hexamers. Amplification of the TCR beta CDR3 was carried out by immunoSEQ multiplex PCR, which spanned a total of 54 Vbeta and 13 Jbeta segments. TCRdb re-called the immunoSEQ multiplex PCR reads with MiXCR, one entry per CDR3 protein. The profile covers about 250,000 distinct CDR3 sequences, with roughly 93% appearing a single time and approximately 0.07% taken by the ten largest.

About this clonotype: Its antigen is not known.

Study-level results: Only a relatively small number of individuals were included in the TCR sequencing and HLA analysis.

This receptor was taken from a human donor with multiple sclerosis. V and J are TRBV20-1 and TRBJ2-3; no reliable D call. Material: CD4+ T cells from PBMCs. DNA of the CDR3: TGCAGTGTCGGAGAGGGCACAGATACGCAGTATTTT. The encoded protein is CSVGEGTDTQYF.